The 29 T cell receptor beta chains below were found in one sample sequenced in a study of T and B cells in COVID-19 patients. Multiplex PCR with BIOMED2 TRB-A/B primer pools amplified TRB rearrangements. TCRdb called the multiplex PCR reads again in MiXCR, with one record for every CDR3 protein. The sample yields around 9,000 distinct CDR3 sequences, roughly 31% seen once. Each TRB amplification used roughly 240-550 ng of genomic DNA from blood. The sequencing input was blood. The receptors shown here come from a human donor who had recovered from COVID-19.

About this clonotype itself: This sequence may be a read error, since a much larger clone differs from it by one base. The V and J genes are TRBV19 and TRBJ2-3; D might be TRBD2 (7 bases). This CDR3 is built from 15 residues. Germline values: CDR1 LNHDA, CDR2 SQIVND (reference sequence). V gave up 7 bases and J gave up 0 bases, with 14 bases separating them. In DNA form, the CDR3 reads TGTGCCAGTACCGAGGGGGGAGGGAGCACAGATACGCAGTATTTT. This sequence encodes CASTEGGGSTDTQYF.

This clonotype was counted a few times. Compared with germline, one end of the junction differs, possibly owing to a read error. The chain is built from TRBV4-2 and TRBJ1-1; D uncertain. This CDR3 is built from 14 residues. Germline CDR1 LGHNA, CDR2 YNFKEQ. CDR3 DNA sequence: TGTGCCAGCAGCCAAGTCAGCGGGAACGCTGAAGCTTTCTTT. Its protein product is CASSQVSGNAEAFF.

V gene TRBV12-3 or TRBV12-4 combines with J gene TRBJ2-1, with 9 bases identical to TRBD1. J lost 4 bases, V lost 3 bases, and 4 bases had no gene match. The CDR3 has 15 amino acids. For the CDR3, the DNA is TGTGCCAGCAGTTTCCTAGGACAGGGGTACAATGAGCAGTTCTTC. Translating it yields CASSFLGQGYNEQFF.

Regarding this clonotype: A much larger clonotype is one base distant, so this may be a read error. The chain links TRBV13 to TRBJ2-3; weak D call: TRBD1 (5 bases). The germline V gene has CDR1 PRHDT and CDR2 FYEKMQ (reference sequence). CDR3 length: 15 residues. The CDR3 reads CASSLQGMAADTLYF. CDR3 DNA sequence: TGTGCCAGCAGCTTACAGGGTATGGCAGCAGATACGCTGTATTTT.

The chain recombines TRBV13 with TRBJ1-3, with D unclear. The germline V gene has CDR1 PRHDT and CDR2 FYEKMQ (reference sequence). V was pared by 5 bases and J by 3 bases, with 11 bases between. This CDR3 has 14 residues. As DNA, the CDR3 is TGTGCCAGCAGCCGTAGGGAATTTGGAAACACCATATATTTT. This codes for CASSRREFGNTIYF.

This clonotype was detected a few times. CDR3 sequence: CASSSYVQELFF. In DNA form, the CDR3 reads TGTGCCAGCAGCTCGTACGTGCAGGAGCTGTTTTTT. V gene TRBV7-2 combines with J gene TRBJ2-2; no clear D. Germline V gene data show CDR1 as SGHTA and CDR2 as FQGNSA. Trimming left V 4 bases short and J 10 bases short, with 10 bases between. This CDR3 has 12 amino acids.

The sample holds a few counts of this clonotype. The chain recombines TRBV6-5 with TRBJ1-3; TRBD1 is a possible D gene (6 bases). The CDR3 covers 16 residues. Germline CDR1 and CDR2: MNHEY and SVGAGI. Trimming took 0 bases from V and 4 from J, leaving 13 bases between them. The CDR3 region is CASSYSSSGVGNTIYF. The CDR3 bases are TGTGCCAGCAGTTACTCGAGTTCAGGGGTCGGAAACACCATATATTTT.

This clonotype was seen a handful of times. The chain uses TRBV5-6 and TRBJ1-2; a possible D gene is TRBD1 (6 bases). Germline V lookup: CDR1 SGHDT, CDR2 YYEEEE. CDR3 length: 16 amino acids. The V end lost 4 bases, the J end lost 1 base, and 17 bases lay between the germline ends. For the CDR3, the DNA is TGTGCCAGCAGCCCCCCCGGAGGGGGAGGTAACTATGGCTACACCTTC. Amino acids: CASSPPGGGGNYGYTF.

The chain employs TRBV5-1 and TRBJ2-1; 9 bases are a match to TRBD2. The junction had 2 bases not matched to a gene; V was cut back by 0 bases and J by 10 bases. From germline, CDR1 is SGHRS and CDR2 YFSETQ. CDR3 size: 13 residues. The CDR3 region has the DNA TGCGCCAGCAGCTTGGAGCTAGCGGGGGAGCAGTTCTTC. Its protein product is CASSLELAGEQFF.

This clonotype has only a few counts. DNA of the CDR3: TGTGCCAGCAGTACGGGACCCCCGGGGTATTTT. Its translation is CASSTGPPGYF. The chain recombines TRBV12-3 or TRBV12-4 with TRBJ2-3; D tentatively fits TRBD1 or TRBD2 (5 bases each). The CDR3 has 11 residues. Trimming took off 5 bases at V and 14 bases at J, with 14 bases between the two ends.

This clonotype is medium-sized within its sample. The rearrangement joins TRBV18 to TRBJ2-1; D possibly corresponds to TRBD1 (5 bases). The length of the CDR3 is 16 residues. Germline CDR1 and CDR2: KGHSH and LQKENI. The V end lost 1 base, the J end lost 3 bases, and 13 bases lay between the germline ends. The CDR3 here is CASSPLGASNYNEQFF. In DNA, the CDR3 is TGTGCCAGCTCACCACTAGGGGCCTCTAACTACAATGAGCAGTTCTTC.

The chain recombines TRBV11-2 with TRBJ2-3; 7 nucleotides agree with TRBD1. Trimming at V came to 5 bases and at J to 5 bases, leaving 1 base not matched to a gene. Germline V lookup: CDR1 SGHAT, CDR2 FQNNGV. The CDR3 runs 12 residues. The CDR3 loop is CASSPGGDTQYF. CDR3 sequence (DNA): TGTGCCAGCAGCCCAGGGGGAGATACGCAGTATTTT. Full variable domain (rest looked up from reference TRBV11-2 and TRBJ2-3): EAGVAQSPRYKIIEKRQSVAFWCNPISGHATLYWYQQILGQGPKLLIQFQNNGVVDDSQLPKDRFSAERLKGVDSTLKIQPAKLEDSAVYLCASSPGGDTQYFGPGTRLTVL.

The chain carries TRBV12-3 or TRBV12-4 and TRBJ1-1; D gene unclear. The V end lost 2 bases, the J end lost 10 bases, and 11 bases lay between the germline ends. CDR3 length: 12 residues. DNA of the CDR3: TGTGCCAGCAGTTTAACGGGAGGCGCAGCTTTCTTT. It specifies CASSLTGGAAFF.

This clonotype has a handful of counts. This chain joins TRBV5-1 and TRBJ2-5; the match to TRBD1 covers 7 bases. Germline V lookup: CDR1 SGHRS, CDR2 YFSETQ. This CDR3 is built from 15 residues. V gave up 4 bases and J gave up 2 bases; unmatched junction bases: 8. This CDR3 reads CASSPTGTGQETQYF. CDR3 in DNA: TGCGCCAGCAGCCCGACAGGGACGGGGCAAGAGACCCAGTACTTC.

This clonotype was counted only a few times. The J gene is TRBJ2-1, the V gene TRBV6-6, with 7 bases fitting TRBD2. The CDR3 totals 16 residues. Germline CDR1 and CDR2: MNHNY and SVGAGI (reference sequence). Germline trimming cut 6 bases from V and 8 bases from J; bases unmatched to any gene: 16. CDR3 protein: CASRRGMGGSRDEQFF. CDR3 in DNA: TGTGCCAGCAGGCGAGGCATGGGGGGGAGTCGCGATGAGCAGTTCTTC.

In its sample, this clonotype is large. The chain recombines TRBV13 with TRBJ1-6; D is ambiguous. Trimming removed 4 bases from V and 7 bases from J, with 5 bases in between. Per germline, CDR1 PRHDT and CDR2 FYEKMQ (reference sequence). CDR3 length: 12 residues. CDR3 sequence: CASSSRNSPLHF. The DNA of the CDR3 is TGTGCCAGCAGCTCAAGGAATTCACCCCTCCACTTT.

Within the sample, this clonotype is medium-sized (0.01 to 0.1%). The V call is TRBV6-5, the J call TRBJ2-1; no clear D gene. With 5 bases removed from V and 5 bases from J, the gap between germline ends came to 4 bases. CDR3 size: 11 residues. The germline V gene has CDR1 MNHEY and CDR2 SVGAGI. CDR3 amino acids: CASSHDNEQFF. The CDR3 region has the DNA TGTGCCAGCAGTCACGACAATGAGCAGTTCTTC.

This chain uses TRBV20-1 with TRBJ1-2; unclear D gene. Looked up from germline, CDR1 is DFQATT and CDR2 is SNEGSKA (reference sequence). The CDR3 is 8 amino acids. The CDR3 protein is CSPRGYTF. The CDR3, as DNA: TGCAGCCCCCGGGGCTACACCTTC.

The chain combines TRBV7-6 with TRBJ2-3; TRBD1 aligns across 7 bases. Germline values: CDR1 SGHVS, CDR2 FNYEAQ. J gave up 0 bases and V 5 bases, and 2 bases lay outside the gene matches. The CDR3 runs to 14 residues. The CDR3 bases are TGTGCCAGCAGCCTGGACAGGAGCACAGATACGCAGTATTTT. It is translated as CASSLDRSTDTQYF.

V is TRBV19 and J is TRBJ2-1, with D possibly TRBD2 on 7 matching bases. The CDR3 spans 15 residues. The germline V gene encodes CDR1 LNHDA and CDR2 SQIVND (reference sequence). The V and J ends lost 4 bases and 7 bases respectively, with 17 bases between them. The CDR3, as DNA: TGTGCCAGTAGTACTAGGGGGGGGCCCCGGAATGAGCAGTTCTTC. Translating gives CASSTRGGPRNEQFF.

This clonotype occurred a few times. The chain recombines TRBV10-3 with TRBJ2-7; weak D call: TRBD1 (5 bases). The CDR3 totals 13 residues. Germline V gene lookup returns CDR1 ENHRY and CDR2 SYGVKD. V was trimmed by 2 bases and J by 4 bases, leaving 9 bases between them. The CDR3 reads CAISEAGIYEQYF. The CDR3, as DNA: TGTGCCATCAGTGAGGCAGGGATATACGAGCAGTACTTC.

In DNA form, the CDR3 reads TGTGCCAGCAGTCGTCAGATCTCTGGGGCCAATGAGCAGTTCTTC. It encodes CASSRQISGANEQFF. The rearrangement links TRBV6-1 to TRBJ2-1; D may be TRBD1 (5 bases). From germline, CDR1 is MNHNS and CDR2 SASEGT. V was clipped by 5 bases and J by 6 bases, with 17 bases between them. The CDR3 contains 15 residues.

The rearrangement links TRBV11-2 to TRBJ1-4; 9 bases map to TRBD1. The CDR3 sequence is 16 residues long. J gave up 8 bases and V 2 bases, and 9 bases lay outside the gene matches. The germline CDR1 and CDR2 sequences are SGHAT and FQNNGV. The CDR3 loop reads CASSLNPGQGREKLFF. The CDR3 DNA reads as TGTGCCAGCAGCTTAAACCCGGGACAGGGAAGGGAAAAACTGTTTTTT.

This clonotype is labeled as medium-sized. CDR3: CSVDPIGANVLTF. The CDR3 nucleotides are TGCAGCGTTGACCCGATTGGGGCCAACGTCCTGACTTTC. The gene calls are TRBV29-1 and TRBJ2-6, with D unresolved. The germline gives CDR1 SQVTM, CDR2 ANQGSEA. This CDR3 spans 13 amino acids. V lost 3 bases to trimming and J lost 3 bases, with 6 bases between them.

This clonotype was observed a few times. The chain employs TRBV13 and TRBJ1-5, with a possible D match to TRBD1 (6 bases). This CDR3 has 15 amino acids. Germline CDR1 PRHDT, CDR2 FYEKMQ (reference sequence). Trimming removed 0 bases from V and 9 bases from J, with 15 bases in between. The CDR3 loop is CASSLGRDTHRPQHF. CDR3 DNA sequence: TGTGCCAGCAGCTTAGGTCGGGACACACACCGGCCCCAGCATTTT.

This chain uses TRBV7-2 with TRBJ2-7; possibly TRBD2 for D (7 bases). Trimming took 2 bases from V and 2 from J, leaving 13 bases between them. The CDR3 loop spans 15 amino acids. Germline assignment: CDR1 SGHTA and CDR2 FQGNSA. This chain's CDR3 is CASSLLAGAAYEQYF. In DNA form, the CDR3 reads TGTGCCAGCAGCTTACTGGCGGGGGCTGCCTACGAGCAGTACTTC.

In this sample, this clonotype is medium-sized. V is TRBV30 and J is TRBJ1-1, with 9 bases fitting TRBD1. CDR1 GTSNPN and CDR2 SVGIG come from the germline V gene (reference sequence). V trimming: 6 bases; J trimming: 5 bases; junction bases outside the gene matches: 4. The length of the CDR3 is 12 residues. CDR3 sequence (DNA): TGTGCCTGTACAGGGGGCAAGACTGAAGCTTTCTTT. Translation: CACTGGKTEAFF. Combining the CDR3 with reference TRBV30 and TRBJ1-1 gives the whole variable domain SQTIHQWPATLVQPVGSPLSLECTVEGTSNPNLYWYRQAAGRGLQLLFYSVGIGQISSEVPQNLSASRPQDRQFILSSKKLLLSDSGFYLCACTGGKTEAFFGQGTRLTVV.

This clonotype appeared a few times. The CDR3 sequence: CASSQDQGHEQYF. The CDR3, as DNA: TGTGCCAGCAGCCAAGATCAGGGCCACGAGCAGTACTTC. This chain joins TRBV4-2 and TRBJ2-7, with D perhaps TRBD1 (5 bases). Trimming took off 0 bases at V and 5 bases at J, with 8 bases between the two ends. Per the germline V gene, CDR1 is LGHNA and CDR2 is YNFKEQ. This CDR3 has 13 residues.

Sample share makes this clonotype medium-sized. CDR3 DNA sequence: TGTGCCAGCAGCTTACACGAGCAGTACTTC. Translation: CASSLHEQYF. V gene TRBV5-4 combines with J gene TRBJ2-7; D is ambiguous. The length of the CDR3 is 10 residues. The V end lost 2 bases, the J end lost 5 bases, and 2 bases lay between the germline ends. The germline V gene has CDR1 SGHNT and CDR2 YYREEE (reference sequence).